A single sample gave rise to the 13 T cell receptor beta chains below, sequenced in a study of blood T cell repertoires in COVID-19 (TCRdb year 2020). The method behind the library was the immunoSEQ multiplex PCR assay. TCRdb provides this immuneACCESS table in a form limited to in-frame rearrangements. Some clones are lacking; in checked studies, under half of them reflect an unresolved V gene, and why the rest are absent is not known. The sample contains around 420,000 clones, around 90% of them found a single time. Around 2% of the sample comes from the top ten. The sequenced sample was PBMCs or T cells enriched from blood (not recorded which). Source of these receptors: a woman aged 35 to 49 with acute COVID-19.

The chain employs TRBV30 and TRBJ1-1; D might be TRBD1 (5 bases). The CDR3 extends over 14 amino acids. Germline CDR1 GTSNPN, CDR2 SVGIG (reference sequence). The ends were cut back, 0 bases at V and 0 bases at J, with 8 bases in the middle. The CDR3 reads CAWSVTRVNTEAFF. CDR3 nucleotide sequence: TGTGCCTGGAGTGTAACCAGGGTGAACACTGAAGCTTTCTTT.

The V call is TRBV14, the J call TRBJ2-7; the match to TRBD1 covers 8 bases. The germline gives CDR1 SGHDN, CDR2 FVKESK. V gave up 3 bases and J gave up 5 bases; unmatched junction bases: 15. This CDR3 comprises 17 residues. CDR3 DNA sequence: TGTGCCAGCAGCCAGAGGGGACGACAGGGGCGCGTCCACGAGCAGTACTTC. It yields the protein CASSQRGRQGRVHEQYF.

On this clone itself: Other DNA sequences in the sample encode the same CDR3. The genes are TRBV7-9 and TRBJ1-1, with TRBD1 matching over 7 bases. Germline V gene sequence: CDR1 SEHNR, CDR2 FQNEAQ (reference sequence). This CDR3 contains 11 residues. The trim removed 5 bases at V and 8 bases at J, leaving 2 bases unmatched. This chain's CDR3 is CASSPDREAFF. The DNA of the CDR3 is TGTGCCAGCAGCCCGGACAGGGAAGCTTTCTTT.

The V and J genes are TRBV10-3 and TRBJ1-2; D is unclear. Germline-derived CDR1 and CDR2 are ENHRY and SYGVKD. Trimming removed 8 bases at V and 0 bases at J, with 13 bases between. CDR3 length equals 14 residues. CDR3 sequence (DNA): TGTGCCATCTACACCCAAACACCTAACTATGGCTACACCTTC. Its protein product is CAIYTQTPNYGYTF.

The chain uses TRBV5-1 and TRBJ1-3; TRBD1 agrees at 8 bases. Germline values: CDR1 SGHRS, CDR2 YFSETQ. The length of the CDR3 is 14 residues. The V and J ends lost 4 bases and 2 bases, in that order; junction bases with no gene match: 2. CDR3 amino acids: CASSQGAAGNTIYF. The DNA for the CDR3 is TGCGCCAGCAGCCAGGGGGCAGCTGGAAACACCATATATTTT.

CDR3 sequence reads: CASSLAGSPRTGNNSPLHF. CDR3 DNA sequence: TGTGCCAGCAGCTTAGCGGGTTCCCCCCGGACGGGAAATAATTCACCCCTCCACTTT. V is TRBV7-9 and J is TRBJ1-6; no clear D. The V end lost 0 bases, the J end lost 5 bases, and 20 bases lay between the germline ends. Germline CDR1 SEHNR, CDR2 FQNEAQ (reference sequence). The CDR3 covers 19 residues.

In regard to this clone: Within the sample, other DNA sequences also encode this same CDR3. V usage is TRBV12-3 or TRBV12-4 and J usage is TRBJ1-3, with D hard to call. Trimming stripped 0 bases from V and 5 bases from J, with 2 bases between. There are 12 residues in the CDR3. CDR3 amino acids: CASSLARNTIYF. The CDR3 nucleotides read TGTGCCAGCAGTTTAGCCAGAAACACCATATATTTT.

The chain joins TRBV4-1 to TRBJ2-3, with D maybe TRBD1 (5 bases). The CDR3 has 18 residues. The germline V gene has CDR1 MGHRA and CDR2 YSYEKL. Between the trimmed V and J ends, which lost 0 bases and 2 bases, there was a span of 18 bases. The CDR3 here is CASSQESVSGFFTDTQYF. DNA for the CDR3: TGCGCCAGCAGCCAAGAATCGGTGTCAGGGTTTTTCACAGATACGCAGTATTTT.

This sequence joins TRBV3-1 (or the pseudogene TRBV3-2) and TRBJ1-2, with TRBD1 matching over 7 bases. With V trimmed by 3 bases and J by 5 bases, 12 bases remained unmatched. The CDR3 runs 16 residues. Germline assignment: CDR1 LGHDT and CDR2 YNNKEL (reference sequence). DNA for the CDR3: TGTGCCAGCAGCCAGCTAAGGACAGGCGGAGGGTATGGCTACACCTTC. Encoded protein: CASSQLRTGGGYGYTF.

This clone was recorded once. The CDR3 DNA reads as TGTGCCACCGGGACTAGGGAAAGGGGTGAGCAGTTCTTC. Amino acid sequence: CATGTRERGEQFF. The chain is built from TRBV27 and TRBJ2-1; 8 bases agree with TRBD2. The germline gives CDR1 MNHEY, CDR2 SMNVEV (reference sequence). The V gene end was trimmed by 10 bases and the J gene end by 9 bases; junction bases not matched to a gene: 11. CDR3 length equals 13 residues.

This chain joins TRBV24-1 and TRBJ2-5; TRBD2 agrees at 8 bases. J gave up 4 bases and V 1 base, and 4 bases lay outside the gene matches. The CDR3 runs to 15 residues. Germline V gene lookup returns CDR1 KGHDR and CDR2 SFDVKD. The DNA for the CDR3 is TGTGCCACCAGTGATTTAGCGGGGGCCCTAGAGACCCAGTACTTC. As protein: CATSDLAGALETQYF.

The chain joins TRBV7-9 to TRBJ1-5; 8 bases agree with TRBD1. V lost 1 base and J lost 5; bases outside the gene matches: 4. The germline CDR1 and CDR2 sequences are SEHNR and FQNEAQ (reference sequence). This CDR3 spans 15 amino acids. The CDR3 protein is CASSLGTGTYQPQHF. The CDR3 DNA is TGTGCCAGCAGCTTAGGGACAGGGACCTATCAGCCCCAGCATTTT.

The J gene is TRBJ2-3, the V gene TRBV10-1; 9 bases agree with TRBD2. This CDR3 region has 16 residues. V trimming: 3 bases; J trimming: 7 bases; junction bases outside the gene matches: 11. Germline V gene sequence: CDR1 WNHNN, CDR2 SYGVQD (reference sequence). In nucleotides, the CDR3 is TGCGCCAGCAGTGATATTCTGCGGGGGGGAGGGAATACGCAGTATTTT. Translating gives CASSDILRGGGNTQYF.